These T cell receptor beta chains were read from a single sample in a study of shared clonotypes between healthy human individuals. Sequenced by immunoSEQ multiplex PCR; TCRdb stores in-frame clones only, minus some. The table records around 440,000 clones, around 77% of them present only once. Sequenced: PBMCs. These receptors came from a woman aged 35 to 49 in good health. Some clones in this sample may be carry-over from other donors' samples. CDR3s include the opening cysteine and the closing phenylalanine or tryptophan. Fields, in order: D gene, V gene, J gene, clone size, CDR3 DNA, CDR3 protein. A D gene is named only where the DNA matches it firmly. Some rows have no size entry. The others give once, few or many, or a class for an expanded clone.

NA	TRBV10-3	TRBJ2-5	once	TGTGCCATCAGTGAGGGATACGGAGGGTGGGAGACCCAGTACTTC	CAISEGYGGWETQYF
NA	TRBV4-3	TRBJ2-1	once	TGCGCCAGCAGCCAAGATAGGGCAGACAATGAGCAGTTCTTC	CASSQDRADNEQFF
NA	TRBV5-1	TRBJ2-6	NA	TGCGCCAGCAGCCTCCAGGGTGCCGGGGCCAACGTCCTGACTTTC	CASSLQGAGANVLTF
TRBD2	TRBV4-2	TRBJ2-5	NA	TGTGCCAGCAGCCCGGGACTAGCGGGAGGGGAGACCCAGTACTTC	CASSPGLAGGETQYF
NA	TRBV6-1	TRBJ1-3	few	TGTGCCAGCAGTGAAGCCATCTTCGGAAACACCATATATTTT	CASSEAIFGNTIYF
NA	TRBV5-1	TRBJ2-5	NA	TGCGCCAGCAGCCCTGGAGGGCGTGAGACCCAGTACTTC	CASSPGGRETQYF
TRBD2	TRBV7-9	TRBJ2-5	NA	TGTGCCAGCAGCTTAGCGGGGACTAGCGGGCTTGAGACCCAGTACTTC	CASSLAGTSGLETQYF
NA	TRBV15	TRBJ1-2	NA	TGTGCCACCAGCAGAGATTGGGGTTCGGGCCCGCTGGGCTATGGCTACACCTTC	CATSRDWGSGPLGYGYTF
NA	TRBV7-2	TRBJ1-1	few	TGTGCCAGCAGCGCCCAGCTCGGGAACACTGAAGCTTTCTTT	CASSAQLGNTEAFF
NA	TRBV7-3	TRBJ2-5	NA	TGCGCCAGCAGGGGGGACATGGCGGAGACCCAGTACTTC	CASRGDMAETQYF
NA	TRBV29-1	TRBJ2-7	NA	TGCAGCGTCGCCCGTGGGAAAGGCTACGAGCAGTACTTC	CSVARGKGYEQYF
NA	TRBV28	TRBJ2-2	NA	TGTGCCAGCAGCCCCCCAGGGGGGGTCACCGGGGAGCTGTTTTTT	CASSPPGGVTGELFF
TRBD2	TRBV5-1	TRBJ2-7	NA	TGCGCCAGCAGCCACTCCGGGACTAGCGGGAGCTACGAGCAGTACTTC	CASSHSGTSGSYEQYF
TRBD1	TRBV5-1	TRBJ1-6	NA	TGCGCCAGCAGCCCCCAGGGGACAGTCGGTCATAATTCACCCCTCCACTTT	CASSPQGTVGHNSPLHF
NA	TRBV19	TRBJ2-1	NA	TGTGCCAGTAGTATAAGCCCGGTCCGCTCCTACAATGAGCAGTTCTTC	CASSISPVRSYNEQFF
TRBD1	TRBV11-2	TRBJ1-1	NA	TGTGCCAGCAGCTCCGGGACAGGGGTAAACACTGAAGCTTTCTTT	CASSSGTGVNTEAFF
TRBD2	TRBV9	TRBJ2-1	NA	TGTGCCAGCAGCGTAGAGCCCTATAGCGGGAGAGCCTACAATGAGCAGTTCTTC	CASSVEPYSGRAYNEQFF
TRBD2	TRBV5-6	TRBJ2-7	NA	TGTGCCAGCAGCACAGGGCCTAGCGGGACTTCCTACGAGCAGTACTTC	CASSTGPSGTSYEQYF
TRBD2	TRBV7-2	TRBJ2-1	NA	TGTGCCAGCAGCTTTACTAGCGGGAACTTCGATGAGCAGTTCTTC	CASSFTSGNFDEQFF
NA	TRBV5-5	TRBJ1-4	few	TGTGCCAGCAGCCCGGGAGGGGGTGATGGAAAACTGTTTTTT	CASSPGGGDGKLFF
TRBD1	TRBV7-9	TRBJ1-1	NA	TGTGCCAGCAGCTTAAAGGACAGGGAGGGCGCTGAAGCTTTCTTT	CASSLKDREGAEAFF
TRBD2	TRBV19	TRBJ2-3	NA	TGTGCCAGTAGTATGGGGGGGACTCTTCATACGCAGTATTTT	CASSMGGTLHTQYF